A single sample is the source of the 32 T cell receptor beta chains below, sequenced in a study of cytomegalovirus exposure and HLA in healthy donors. Primers: 60 Vbeta forward and 13 Jbeta reverse. Profiling relied on immunoSEQ multiplex PCR, and the TCRdb table lists in-frame clones only, not all of them. This sample has under 200,000 clones, with under 80% found just once. Sequencing was performed on PBMCs. The receptors were gathered from a man aged 35 to 55 in good health and CMV-seronegative.

The J gene is TRBJ2-1, the V gene TRBV5-4, with 8 bases fitting TRBD2. The CDR3 is made up of 16 amino acids. CDR1 is SGHNT and CDR2 is YYREEE in the germline V gene (reference sequence). J gave up 6 bases and V 4 bases, and 12 bases lay outside the gene matches. The CDR3 loop reads CASSTGTSREFNEQFF. In DNA, the CDR3 is TGTGCCAGCAGCACCGGGACTAGTCGGGAATTCAATGAGCAGTTCTTC.

V gene TRBV7-2 combines with J gene TRBJ2-1; 9 nucleotides align to TRBD1. Trimming cost V 1 base and J 2 bases; bases outside gene matches: 0. In germline, CDR1 is SGHTA, CDR2 FQGNSA. The CDR3 extends over 15 amino acids. CDR3 residues: CASSLGQGAYNEQFF. In DNA form, the CDR3 reads TGTGCCAGCAGCTTAGGACAGGGGGCCTACAATGAGCAGTTCTTC.

This chain links TRBV10-1 with TRBJ1-4, with a weak D call TRBD1 (6 bases). CDR1 is WNHNN and CDR2 is SYGVQD in the germline V gene (reference sequence). Trimming removed 3 bases at V and 7 bases at J, with 12 bases between. This CDR3 spans 14 amino acids. CDR3: CASSEWGQAEKLFF. CDR3 nucleotides: TGCGCCAGCAGTGAATGGGGGCAAGCTGAAAAACTGTTTTTT.

The rearrangement joins TRBV4-1 to TRBJ2-2; 8 bases match TRBD1. From germline, CDR1 is MGHRA and CDR2 YSYEKL. Trimming took 0 bases from V and 4 from J; bases not matched to a gene: 13. CDR3 length equals 19 residues. This CDR3 is CASSQDAYTQGARTGELFF. DNA of the CDR3: TGCGCCAGCAGCCAAGATGCCTATACTCAGGGGGCGCGCACCGGGGAGCTGTTTTTT.

V is TRBV7-6 and J is TRBJ2-7; 13 bases agree with TRBD2. With V trimmed by 4 bases and J by 2 bases, 11 bases remained unmatched. The CDR3 is made up of 18 amino acids. The germline V gene has CDR1 SGHVS and CDR2 FNYEAQ. CDR3 DNA sequence: TGTGCCAGCAGCTCGAGAGCAGGACTAGCGGGAGCCACCTACGAGCAGTACTTC. This codes for CASSSRAGLAGATYEQYF.

The chain employs TRBV27 and TRBJ2-5, with D possibly TRBD2 on 6 matching bases. The J call is in doubt because the DNA end fits TRBJ2-7 better. Germline CDR1 MNHEY, CDR2 SMNVEV (reference sequence). CDR3 size: 16 residues. In DNA form, the CDR3 reads TGTGCCAGCAGTTTAAAAGCGGGCCTATCCTCCTACGAGCAGTACTTC. This gives the protein CASSLKAGLSSYEQYF.

The CDR3 coding sequence is TGTGCCAGCATGAGCCCGAGCTCCTACAATGAGCAGTTCTTC. Its protein is CASMSPSSYNEQFF. The V gene is TRBV6-6, the J gene TRBJ2-1; D gene unclear. Trimming took 7 bases from V and 0 from J, leaving 10 bases between them. CDR1 and CDR2 (germline): MNHNY, SVGAGI (reference sequence). This CDR3 spans 14 amino acids.

This clone was detected only once. This CDR3 is CASSDPGDGTEAFF. For the CDR3, the DNA is TGTGCCAGCAGTGACCCCGGGGATGGGACTGAAGCTTTCTTT. The rearrangement links TRBV25-1 to TRBJ1-1; D gene uncertain. This CDR3 is built from 14 residues. V was cut by 3 bases and J by 5 bases, with 13 bases left in between. Per the germline V gene, CDR1 is MGHDK and CDR2 is SYGVNS.

This chain connects TRBV27 to TRBJ1-3, with D perhaps matching TRBD1 (5 bases). This CDR3 region has 13 residues. V was pared by 6 bases and J by 0 bases, with 6 bases between. Germline loops: CDR1 MNHEY, CDR2 SMNVEV (reference sequence). The CDR3 sequence is CASRQGSGNTIYF. CDR3 coding DNA: TGTGCCAGCAGGCAGGGCTCTGGAAACACCATATATTTT.

The sample holds one count of this clone. V is TRBV6-4 and J is TRBJ1-1; tentative D call: TRBD1 (5 bases). The CDR3 extends over 13 amino acids. Trimming stripped 3 bases from V and 7 bases from J, with 12 bases between. The germline V gene encodes CDR1 MRHNA and CDR2 SNTAGT. This CDR3 reads CASSEQVGLEAFF. The CDR3 DNA sequence: TGTGCCAGCAGTGAACAGGTGGGGCTTGAAGCTTTCTTT.

Worth noting for this clone: This sample also contains other DNA sequences that code for the same CDR3. J is TRBJ2-7 and V is TRBV7-2; TRBD2 matches at 8 bases. V lost 1 base, J lost 0 bases, and 2 bases stayed unmatched. CDR3 length: 15 residues. Germline-derived CDR1 and CDR2 are SGHTA and FQGNSA. This CDR3 reads CASSLVAGSSYEQYF. The CDR3 coding sequence is TGTGCCAGCAGCTTAGTAGCGGGAAGCTCCTACGAGCAGTACTTC.

V usage is TRBV5-4 and J usage is TRBJ2-6; D is possibly TRBD1 (6 bases). Germline CDR1 SGHNT, CDR2 YYREEE (reference sequence). The CDR3 contains 17 residues. The V gene lost 4 bases and the J gene lost 1 base, with 15 bases spanning the gap. CDR3 residues: CASSAGQKRSGANVLTF. CDR3 DNA: TGTGCCAGCAGCGCCGGACAGAAACGATCTGGGGCCAACGTCCTGACTTTC.

This clone was observed a handful of times. The junction departs from germline at one end; a sequencing error may be responsible. The rearrangement links TRBV7-9 to TRBJ2-3, with D possibly matching TRBD1 (7 bases). Germline lookup yields CDR1 SEHNR and CDR2 FQNEAQ (reference sequence). This CDR3 is built from 16 residues. CDR3 sequence reads: CSSSWTGGASTDTQYF. CDR3 DNA sequence: TGTTCCAGCAGCTGGACAGGCGGGGCTAGCACAGATACGCAGTATTTT.

The chain is built from TRBV12-5 and TRBJ1-2; D remains ambiguous. This CDR3 contains 13 residues. Germline V gene sequence: CDR1 LGHNT, CDR2 FRNRAP. The germline V and J ends were trimmed by 5 bases and 4 bases, with 11 bases remaining between them. In nucleotides, the CDR3 is TGTGCTAGTGGTCAGGAGGAAAGCTATGGCTACACCTTC. It yields the protein CASGQEESYGYTF.

The chain links TRBV18 to TRBJ2-1; 7 nucleotides align to TRBD1. The CDR3 is 12 amino acids. Trimming took 3 bases from V and 12 from J; bases not matched to a gene: 5. The germline CDR1 and CDR2 sequences are KGHSH and LQKENI. The CDR3 is CASSPMDRPQFF. The CDR3 nucleotides read TGTGCCAGCTCACCGATGGACAGGCCGCAGTTCTTC.

This clone was seen a few times. The chain carries TRBV6-6 and TRBJ1-2; 12 bases match TRBD1. Germline V gene sequence: CDR1 MNHNY, CDR2 SVGAGI (reference sequence). Trimming cost V 4 bases and J 3 bases; bases outside gene matches: 3. The CDR3 spans 15 residues. DNA for the CDR3: TGTGCCAGCAGTTGGGGACAGGGGGCGGACTATGGCTACACCTTC. It is translated as CASSWGQGADYGYTF.

The chain has TRBV7-9 and TRBJ2-5; D is perhaps TRBD2 (5 bases). The CDR3 loop spans 15 amino acids. The germline CDR1 and CDR2 sequences are SEHNR and FQNEAQ (reference sequence). V lost 5 bases to trimming and J lost 5 bases, with 18 bases between them. CDR3 residues: CASSPRTGVIETQYF. The CDR3 nucleotides are TGTGCCAGCAGCCCCCGGACTGGGGTGATCGAGACCCAGTACTTC. The full variable domain, completed using reference TRBV7-9 and TRBJ2-5, is DTGVSQNPRHKITKRGQNVTFRCDPISEHNRLYWYRQTLGQGPEFLTYFQNEAQLEKSRLLSDRFSAERPKGSFSTLEIQRTEQGDSAMYLCASSPRTGVIETQYFGPGTRLLVL.

This sequence joins TRBV5-1 and TRBJ1-1; 11 positions match TRBD1. This CDR3 is 17 amino acids long. Germline V gene data show CDR1 as SGHRS and CDR2 as YFSETQ. After removal of 4 bases from V and 3 bases from J, the junction contained 11 bases not matched to a gene. CDR3 coding DNA: TGCGCCAGCAGCGATACCGGGACAGGGGGAGGACACACTGAAGCTTTCTTT. Amino acids: CASSDTGTGGGHTEAFF.

This clone was observed a handful of times. V is TRBV6-1 and J is TRBJ2-2; TRBD1 matches 7 bases. V was pared by 2 bases and J by 5 bases, with 5 bases of the junction left unmatched. The germline gives CDR1 MNHNS, CDR2 SASEGT. The CDR3 has 15 residues. As DNA, the CDR3 is TGTGCCAGCAGTGAATTCAGGGGGAGAACCGGGGAGCTGTTTTTT. Translation gives CASSEFRGRTGELFF.

This chain uses TRBV27 with TRBJ2-1; 7 nucleotides agree with TRBD1. The CDR3 runs 11 residues. The germline V gene has CDR1 MNHEY and CDR2 SMNVEV (reference sequence). The V segment lost 4 bases and the J segment 15 bases; nucleotides outside the gene matches: 6. CDR3 region: CASSSDRVWFF. The CDR3 bases are TGTGCCAGCAGTTCCGACAGGGTATGGTTCTTC.

This CDR3 is CAINFGTEVEKLFF. The CDR3 DNA follows: TGTGCCATCAACTTCGGGACAGAGGTTGAAAAACTGTTTTTT. The chain combines TRBV10-3 with TRBJ1-4; 7 bases line up with TRBD1. The CDR3 sequence is 14 residues long. V was clipped by 7 bases and J by 7 bases; unmatched bases: 9. Germline V gives CDR1 ENHRY, CDR2 SYGVKD.

This clone is a singleton in its sample. The chain has TRBV30 and TRBJ1-3; 8 positions match TRBD1. Germline V gives CDR1 GTSNPN, CDR2 SVGIG (reference sequence). The V gene end was trimmed by 0 bases and the J gene end by 1 base; junction bases not matched to a gene: 8. The CDR3 has 17 amino acids. The CDR3 region has the DNA TGTGCCTGGAGTGTACCAGGACAGGGCAGTTCTGGAAACACCATATATTTT. As protein: CAWSVPGQGSSGNTIYF.

This chain connects TRBV9 to TRBJ2-2; TRBD1 aligns across 7 bases. CDR1 and CDR2 from the germline V gene are SGDLS and YYNGEE. The CDR3 totals 16 residues. Trimming removed 0 bases from V and 3 bases from J; junction bases left unmatched: 5. CDR3 residues: CASSVDDREYTGELFF. The CDR3 nucleotides are TGTGCCAGCAGCGTAGATGACAGGGAATACACCGGGGAGCTGTTTTTT.

This rearrangement joins TRBV28 to TRBJ2-7, with 9 bases matching TRBD1. Germline V gives CDR1 MDHEN, CDR2 SYDVKM. The V and J ends lost 6 bases and 3 bases, in that order; junction bases with no gene match: 6. The length of the CDR3 is 14 residues. Here the CDR3 DNA reads TGTGCCAGCAGGGGCCCGGGACAGGGCTACGAGCAGTACTTC. It is translated as CASRGPGQGYEQYF.

The CDR3 is CASSLSPGSYEQYF. The CDR3, as DNA: TGTGCCAGCAGCTTAAGTCCAGGGTCCTACGAGCAGTACTTC. The chain has TRBV7-8 and TRBJ2-7; D might be TRBD1 (5 bases). CDR1 and CDR2 (germline): SGHVS, FQNEAQ. Trimming took off 2 bases at V and 1 base at J, with 9 bases between the two ends. This CDR3 contains 14 residues.

The chain recombines TRBV28 with TRBJ1-4; 8 bases line up with TRBD1. Per the germline V gene, CDR1 is MDHEN and CDR2 is SYDVKM. CDR3 length: 16 amino acids. J was trimmed by 0 bases and V by 4 bases; bases with no gene match: 4. CDR3 coding DNA: TGTGCCAGCAGTTCACCGACAGGGGCAACTAATGAAAAACTGTTTTTT. Amino acid sequence: CASSSPTGATNEKLFF.

This clone has only a few counts. Other DNA sequences in this sample translate to the same CDR3. This chain joins TRBV20-1 and TRBJ2-5, with D tentatively TRBD2 (6 bases). Germline loops: CDR1 DFQATT, CDR2 SNEGSKA (reference sequence). The CDR3 totals 11 residues. Trimming removed 6 bases from V and 5 bases from J, with 10 bases in between. The CDR3 region is CSAPRGETQYF. DNA for the CDR3: TGCAGTGCCCCTCGGGGGGAGACCCAGTACTTC.

The sample holds a few counts of this clone. The chain employs TRBV7-9 and TRBJ1-1, with 9 bases matching TRBD1. The V and J ends lost 11 bases and 0 bases, in that order; junction bases with no gene match: 4. This CDR3 is 13 amino acids long. Germline V CDR1 and CDR2: SEHNR, FQNEAQ (reference sequence). The CDR3 sequence: CAGQGLMNTEAFF. For the CDR3, the DNA is TGTGCCGGACAGGGGTTAATGAACACTGAAGCTTTCTTT.

This chain uses TRBV27 with TRBJ2-1; D is perhaps TRBD2 (5 bases). Germline V gene lookup returns CDR1 MNHEY and CDR2 SMNVEV (reference sequence). Trimming shortened V by 2 bases and J by 9 bases, and 11 bases separated the two germline ends. The CDR3 is 13 amino acids. Here the CDR3 DNA reads TGTGCCAGCAGTTTACTAGGACTTGGTGAGCAGTTCTTC. This gives the protein CASSLLGLGEQFF.

This clone was seen more than once but under ten times. This chain links TRBV11-2 with TRBJ2-1, with D maybe TRBD2 (7 bases). Trimming removed 5 bases at V and 9 bases at J, with 17 bases between. The germline V gene encodes CDR1 SGHAT and CDR2 FQNNGV. This CDR3 contains 14 residues. The CDR3 is CASSMERGGGEQFF. The CDR3 DNA reads as TGTGCCAGCAGCATGGAGAGGGGGGGTGGTGAGCAGTTCTTC. The full variable domain, rest sourced from reference TRBV11-2 and TRBJ2-1, is EAGVAQSPRYKIIEKRQSVAFWCNPISGHATLYWYQQILGQGPKLLIQFQNNGVVDDSQLPKDRFSAERLKGVDSTLKIQPAKLEDSAVYLCASSMERGGGEQFFGPGTRLTVL.

V usage is TRBV7-7 and J usage is TRBJ2-5; 11 nucleotides agree with TRBD2. Unmatched junction bases numbered 9, after V lost 5 bases and J lost 4 bases. The germline V gene has CDR1 SSHAT and CDR2 FNYEAQ (reference sequence). This CDR3 contains 16 residues. CDR3 sequence: CASSLGIAGGPETQYF. The CDR3 DNA sequence: TGTGCCAGCAGCCTGGGAATAGCGGGGGGGCCAGAGACCCAGTACTTC.

The chain employs TRBV6-6 and TRBJ2-5; no reliable D call. The CDR3 runs 12 residues. With 2 bases removed from V and 3 bases from J, the gap between germline ends came to 4 bases. Germline CDR1 MNHNY, CDR2 SVGAGI (reference sequence). DNA for the CDR3: TGTGCCAGCAGTTACCCCAAAGAGACCCAGTACTTC. Its translation is CASSYPKETQYF.